Shown below are 24 T cell receptor beta chains from a single sample sequenced in a study of cytomegalovirus exposure and HLA in healthy donors. The primer mix had 60 Vbeta and 13 Jbeta primers. Using immunoSEQ multiplex PCR, the repertoire was profiled, and TCRdb retains in-frame clones only, with some absent. The sample has about 110,000 clones, roughly 69% seen once; the top ten hold about 5.7%. The sequencing sample was made of PBMCs. The source is a woman between 65 and 79 years old in good health and CMV-seropositive.

This clone was observed a few times. The J gene is TRBJ1-1, the V gene TRBV27; 12 nucleotides line up with TRBD1. CDR1 is MNHEY and CDR2 is SMNVEV in the germline V gene (reference sequence). The CDR3 is 15 residues long. The trim removed 3 bases at V and 4 bases at J, leaving 3 bases unmatched. The CDR3 DNA reads as TGTGCCAGCAGTTTGGGGACAGGGGGCACCACTGAAGCTTTCTTT. This encodes CASSLGTGGTTEAFF.

This clone was observed a few times. The gene calls are TRBV6-5 and TRBJ1-1, with D tentatively TRBD1 (5 bases). V shed 0 bases and J shed 7 bases, with 12 bases lying between them. The germline CDR1 and CDR2 sequences are MNHEY and SVGAGI. The CDR3 is 14 residues long. The DNA for the CDR3 is TGTGCCAGCAGTTACTCCCAGGGAGGAAGTGAAGCTTTCTTT. This translates into CASSYSQGGSEAFF.

This clone was seen a few times. The CDR3 region has the DNA TGTGCCAGCTCACCACTATCTAGCGGGGGCACAGATACGCAGTATTTT. Translating it yields CASSPLSSGGTDTQYF. The chain combines TRBV18 with TRBJ2-3; TRBD2 matches at 9 bases. The V gene's germline CDR1 is KGHSH and CDR2 LQKENI. V dropped 1 base and J dropped 1; count of bases not matched to a gene: 3. The length of the CDR3 is 16 residues.

V gene TRBV2 combines with J gene TRBJ1-5, with 9 positions matching TRBD1. V lost 6 bases to trimming and J lost 5 bases; unmatched junction nucleotides: 8. The CDR3 covers 15 residues. The germline gives CDR1 SNHLY, CDR2 FYNNEI. For the CDR3, the DNA is TGTGCCAGCAGGGGGGACAGGGTGTCCCATCAGCCCCAGCATTTT. It is translated as CASRGDRVSHQPQHF. Complete variable domain (other parts from reference TRBV2 and TRBJ1-5): EPEVTQTPSHQVTQMGQEVILRCVPISNHLYFYWYRQILGQKVEFLVSFYNNEISEKSEIFDDQFSVERPDGSNFTLKIRSTKLEDSAMYFCASRGDRVSHQPQHFGDGTRLSIL.

The chain is built from TRBV30 and TRBJ1-2; D unresolved. Germline V gene lookup returns CDR1 GTSNPN and CDR2 SVGIG (reference sequence). Trimming shortened V by 2 bases and J by 7 bases, and 14 bases separated the two germline ends. There are 13 residues in the CDR3. The chain's CDR3 is CAWSPRREGGYTF. As DNA, the CDR3 is TGTGCCTGGAGTCCCCGGCGGGAAGGTGGCTACACCTTC.

This clone was picked up one time. V gene TRBV29-1 combines with J gene TRBJ1-6, with D possibly being TRBD1 (6 bases). Germline V lookup: CDR1 SQVTM, CDR2 ANQGSEA. Trimming stripped 5 bases from V and 7 bases from J, with 12 bases between. This CDR3 spans 13 amino acids. This chain's CDR3 is CSVTWTANSPLHF. CDR3 bases: TGCAGCGTTACCTGGACAGCAAATTCACCCCTCCACTTT.

This chain joins TRBV7-9 and TRBJ1-4; possibly TRBD1 for D (5 bases). The length of the CDR3 is 18 residues. Germline CDR1 SEHNR, CDR2 FQNEAQ (reference sequence). Trimming took off 2 bases at V and 0 bases at J, with 16 bases between the two ends. CDR3 sequence (DNA): TGTGCCAGCAGCTTACAACAGGTCGCCTTCGCAACTAATGAAAAACTGTTTTTT. Its protein is CASSLQQVAFATNEKLFF.

The CDR3 here is CASSIWLAGAGELFF. DNA of the CDR3: TGTGCCAGTAGTATATGGCTAGCGGGGGCCGGGGAGCTGTTTTTT. The J gene is TRBJ2-2, the V gene TRBV19; 10 positions match TRBD2. CDR1 LNHDA and CDR2 SQIVND come from the germline V gene (reference sequence). The trim removed 2 bases at V and 6 bases at J, leaving 3 bases unmatched. The CDR3 runs to 15 residues.

The J gene is TRBJ1-5, the V gene TRBV19, with no clear D. V was shortened by 3 bases and J by 4 bases, with 7 bases between the two germline ends. Germline CDR1 and CDR2: LNHDA and SQIVND (reference sequence). CDR3 length: 13 amino acids. Here the CDR3 reads CASSMGPNQPQHF. The CDR3 DNA is TGTGCCAGTAGTATGGGCCCTAATCAGCCCCAGCATTTT.

The rearrangement links TRBV27 to TRBJ1-6, with D unresolved. The CDR3 runs 15 residues. Trimming pared 6 bases from V and 7 bases from J, leaving 16 bases between. Looked up from germline, CDR1 is MNHEY and CDR2 is SMNVEV (reference sequence). The CDR3: CASRLGSGQNSPLHF. CDR3 nucleotide sequence: TGTGCCAGCAGATTAGGGTCAGGTCAAAATTCACCCCTCCACTTT.

This clone has only a few counts. V is TRBV7-2 and J is TRBJ1-1; possible D gene TRBD1, 5 bases. Per the germline V gene, CDR1 is SGHTA and CDR2 is FQGNSA. V was cut by 5 bases and J by 8 bases, with 15 bases left in between. The CDR3 has 13 amino acids. The CDR3 nucleotides read TGTGCCAGCAGCCCACCGTCCTCAGGGGAAGCTTTCTTT. It is translated as CASSPPSSGEAFF.

In its sample, this clone was seen a few times. The chain combines TRBV6-5 with TRBJ2-7, with 7 nucleotides matching TRBD1. Per the germline V gene, CDR1 is MNHEY and CDR2 is SVGAGI. The CDR3 covers 13 residues. V trimming: 1 base; J trimming: 5 bases; junction bases outside the gene matches: 2. The CDR3 region has the DNA TGTGCCAGCAGTTACTTGGACAGGCACGAGCAGTACTTC. Encoded protein: CASSYLDRHEQYF.

This rearrangement joins TRBV30 to TRBJ1-2; D possibly corresponds to TRBD1 (5 bases). The germline V gene encodes CDR1 GTSNPN and CDR2 SVGIG (reference sequence). The V end was cut by 7 bases, the J end by 7 bases, with 22 bases between. The CDR3 is made up of 14 amino acids. Here the CDR3 DNA reads TGTGCCTACCTGGCTCAGGGCGGCTTAAGTGGCTACACCTTC. Amino acids: CAYLAQGGLSGYTF.

The count of this clone is one. The J gene is TRBJ2-2, the V gene TRBV5-1, with 10 bases aligning to TRBD2. V lost 3 bases, J lost 1 base, and 0 bases stayed unmatched. The germline V gene has CDR1 SGHRS and CDR2 YFSETQ. The CDR3 is 15 amino acids. The CDR3 coding sequence is TGCGCCAGCAGCTGGACTAGCGGGAACACCGGGGAGCTGTTTTTT. Its translation: CASSWTSGNTGELFF.

This rearrangement joins TRBV6-5 to TRBJ1-2; weak D call: TRBD1 (5 bases). Looked up from germline, CDR1 is MNHEY and CDR2 is SVGAGI. There are 15 residues in the CDR3. The V end was cut by 2 bases, the J end by 3 bases, with 13 bases between. Written as DNA, the CDR3 is TGTGCCAGCAGTTACGCCCGACAGAGCTACTATGGCTACACCTTC. This translates into CASSYARQSYYGYTF.

This sequence joins TRBV29-1 and TRBJ2-5; possible D gene TRBD2, 6 bases. This CDR3 comprises 14 residues. The germline V gene encodes CDR1 SQVTM and CDR2 ANQGSEA. V lost 2 bases and J lost 5, with 15 bases in between. The CDR3 reads CSVERAGMGETQYF. The CDR3 DNA reads TGCAGCGTTGAAAGGGCGGGGATGGGGGAGACCCAGTACTTC.

V gene TRBV5-4 combines with J gene TRBJ2-7; possibly TRBD1 for D (5 bases). Germline CDR1 reads SGHNT; CDR2 reads YYREEE (reference sequence). This CDR3 comprises 14 residues. V shed 1 base and J shed 1 base, with 9 bases lying between them. This chain's CDR3 is CASSLQGVSYEQYF. The CDR3 DNA follows: TGTGCCAGCAGCTTGCAGGGTGTATCCTACGAGCAGTACTTC.

A few counts support this clone. The rearrangement uses TRBV18 and TRBJ2-7; tentative D call: TRBD2 (5 bases). The germline CDR1 and CDR2 sequences are KGHSH and LQKENI. The length of the CDR3 is 15 residues. Trimming left V 3 bases short and J 4 bases short, with 16 bases between. Here the CDR3 DNA reads TGTGCCAGCTCACCGGGCTCGGGGATTAGTTACGAGCAGTACTTC. Its translation: CASSPGSGISYEQYF.

V gene TRBV9 combines with J gene TRBJ1-1, with no clear D. The CDR3 sequence is 16 residues long. Trimming stripped 0 bases from V and 0 bases from J, with 12 bases between. Germline V gene data show CDR1 as SGDLS and CDR2 as YYNGEE. DNA for the CDR3: TGTGCCAGCAGCGTAGGGGCAGGATTTATGAACACTGAAGCTTTCTTT. Its protein product is CASSVGAGFMNTEAFF.

The rearrangement joins TRBV5-1 to TRBJ2-7, with D maybe TRBD1 (6 bases). CDR3 length equals 14 residues. V lost 5 bases, J lost 1 base, and 13 bases lay in between. In germline, CDR1 is SGHRS, CDR2 YFSETQ. The CDR3 is CASSQGTGSYEQYF. CDR3 nucleotide sequence: TGCGCCAGCAGTCAAGGAACAGGGTCCTACGAGCAGTACTTC.

The chain has TRBV18 and TRBJ2-3; tentatively, D is TRBD2 (7 bases). The germline gives CDR1 KGHSH, CDR2 LQKENI. Trimming took off 3 bases at V and 0 bases at J, with 19 bases between the two ends. CDR3 length equals 18 residues. The CDR3: CASSPPGGGGTSTDTQYF. The CDR3 bases are TGTGCCAGCTCACCGCCGGGGGGCGGGGGAACGAGCACAGATACGCAGTATTTT.

A word on this clone: Other DNA sequences from this sample encode an identical CDR3 as well. V usage is TRBV10-3 and J usage is TRBJ1-3; 7 bases match TRBD1. The germline V gene has CDR1 ENHRY and CDR2 SYGVKD. This CDR3 has 14 residues. With 4 bases clipped from V and 0 bases from J, the junction kept 0 bases outside the gene matches. CDR3 nucleotide sequence: TGTGCCATCAGTGGGGACAGCTCTGGAAACACCATATATTTT. Translating gives CAISGDSSGNTIYF.

The chain couples TRBV6-5 to TRBJ2-1; TRBD1 matches at 8 bases. CDR3 size: 14 residues. Germline V gene data show CDR1 as MNHEY and CDR2 as SVGAGI. J lost 6 bases, V lost 0 bases, and 1 base had no gene match. The CDR3 spells CASSYSTGANEQFF. As DNA, the CDR3 is TGTGCCAGCAGTTACTCGACAGGGGCCAATGAGCAGTTCTTC.

The V and J genes are TRBV5-6 and TRBJ2-5; 9 bases match TRBD1. Germline CDR1 reads SGHDT; CDR2 reads YYEEEE. This CDR3 is built from 15 residues. With V trimmed by 4 bases and J by 4 bases, 8 bases remained unmatched. The CDR3 DNA sequence: TGTGCCAGCAGCCCCGACAGGGGGGTGGGAGAGACCCAGTACTTC. It is translated as CASSPDRGVGETQYF.